The sequence of this T cell receptor (beta chain) was determined in a study of blood T cells in healthy people across ages. Of note for this clonotype: Its specificity is not known. One end of the junction does not line up with germline, which may come from a read error.

Per sample, a minimum of 6.5 million PBMCs were isolated. The CDR3 has 16 amino acids. General observations from the study: From one million sequenced T cells, diversity estimates were lower bounds. TCR beta diversity, measured per million T cells, fell in a roughly linear way with age.

For the second PCR, which ran for 7 to 11 cycles, a sample-barcoded 5' primer and a J-beta primer mix were used. The study obtained at least 3 million CDR3-containing paired-end reads from every sample. Via MiXCR, TCRdb re-called the 5' RACE reads, giving one row per CDR3 protein. The sample lists 790,000 or so distinct CDR3 sequences; about 47% were seen once. Sequenced input: blood. V usage is TRBV12-3 or TRBV12-4 and J usage is TRBJ1-4, with D unresolved. This clonotype originated in a man older than 75 in good health. DNA for the CDR3: TGTGCCAGCAGTTCTGGGAGGAGAGGAACTAATGGAAAACTGTTTTTT. As protein: CASSSGRRGTNGKLFF.